This TCR beta chain is from a study of shared clonotypes between healthy human individuals. General study findings and limits: Rarefaction revealed incomplete sorted-subset sequencing despite large depth.

The table came from immunoSEQ multiplex PCR; TCRdb's copy has only in-frame clones and leaves some out. Here the sample spans roughly 2.1 million clones, about 92% being singletons. Germline CDR1 reads MNHGY; CDR2 reads SAAAGT. With 5 bases removed from V and 2 bases from J, the gap between germline ends came to 9 bases. CDR3 length: 13 amino acids. CD45RO-negative cells were positively selected for CCR7, leaving out terminally differentiated effector memory CD45RA+ cells. A word on this clone: What it binds is not known.

Material for sequencing was naive CD8+ T cells from PBMCs. The J gene is TRBJ2-5, the V gene TRBV6-8, with no clear D. This receptor was taken from a young man in good health. Some clones in this sample may be carry-over from other donors' samples. Here the CDR3 DNA reads TGTGCCAGCAGTAGACCCGAACAAGAGACCCAGTACTTC. It is translated as CASSRPEQETQYF.